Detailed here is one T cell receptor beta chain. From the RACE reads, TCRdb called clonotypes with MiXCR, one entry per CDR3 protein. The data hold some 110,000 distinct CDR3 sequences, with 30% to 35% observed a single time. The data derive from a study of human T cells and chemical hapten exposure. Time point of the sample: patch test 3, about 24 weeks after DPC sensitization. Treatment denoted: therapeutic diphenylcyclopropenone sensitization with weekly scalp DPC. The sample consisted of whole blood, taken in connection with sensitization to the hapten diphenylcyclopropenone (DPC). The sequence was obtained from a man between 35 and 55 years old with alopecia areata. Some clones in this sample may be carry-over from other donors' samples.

CDR3 nucleotides: TGTGCCAGCATCCGTCAGGGGGTTTCTGAAGCTTTCTTT. Translated: CASIRQGVSEAFF. V is TRBV5-4 and J is TRBJ1-1, with 7 nucleotides matching TRBD1. J lost 6 bases, V lost 6 bases, and 8 bases had no gene match. CDR1 is SGHNT and CDR2 is YYREEE in the germline V gene (reference sequence). The CDR3 consists of 13 residues.